These T cell receptor beta chains were read from a single sample in a study of vaccination and CD4 T cells after COVID-19. TCRdb reanalysed the PCR reads using MiXCR and keeps one entry per CDR3 protein. The sample yields about 9,600 distinct CDR3 sequences, almost 50% seen once. Their specific antigens are unknown. Sequenced: CD4+ T cells from blood, cultured in vitro. The source is a human donor in good health. CDR3s include the opening cysteine and the closing phenylalanine or tryptophan.

CDR3 protein | J gene | V gene
CASSLRDSGNTIYF | TRBJ1-3 | TRBV9
CASGGQVIESYTEAFF | TRBJ1-1 | TRBV6-1
CASSSPGGGTDTQYF | TRBJ2-3 | TRBV5-4
CATSDPPLETQYF | TRBJ2-5 | TRBV24-1
CASSLVRTGGGSYEQYF | TRBJ2-7 | TRBV7-8
CASSLALWNTEAFF | TRBJ1-1 | TRBV7-8
CSASQAVIANYGYTF | TRBJ1-2 | TRBV20-1
CSARAGSGSYNEQFF | TRBJ2-1 | TRBV20-1
CAISEPRTGIYNSPLHF | TRBJ1-6 | TRBV10-3
CASSTTNEKLFF | TRBJ1-4 | TRBV28
CSALAGLTSTDTQYF | TRBJ2-3 | TRBV20-1
CASRSTVNTEAFF | TRBJ1-1 | TRBV12-3/TRBV12-4
CASSVAEAGVETQYF | TRBJ2-5 | TRBV7-6
CASSDPGGGRQPQHF | TRBJ1-5 | TRBV6-4
CASRAPGRSTGELFF | TRBJ2-2 | TRBV28
CASSRPLGFTQYF | TRBJ2-3 | TRBV27
CASSRLGTGRFTNYGYTF | TRBJ1-2 | TRBV11-2
CSARDPSGVETQYF | TRBJ2-5 | TRBV20-1
CASSLREGYEQYF | TRBJ2-7 | TRBV6-5
CASSSLPSSNYGYTF | TRBJ1-2 | TRBV7-6
CASSLVAGGDTQYF | TRBJ2-3 | TRBV5-1
CASSVGEVTGELFF | TRBJ2-2 | TRBV10-2
CASSPPAQPYGYTF | TRBJ1-2 | TRBV18
CASSERVTGNSPLHF | TRBJ1-6 | TRBV2
CASSEPPMGARADTQYF | TRBJ2-3 | TRBV9
CASSLLGEDEKLFF | TRBJ1-4 | TRBV7-6
CSARDPRGTGDKAFF | TRBJ1-1 | TRBV20-1
CASARTSGWGTDTQYF | TRBJ2-3 | TRBV2
CASTTVTGVRNEQFF | TRBJ2-1 | TRBV6-1
CSAPTGTGLPDTQYF | TRBJ2-3 | TRBV20-1
CASSDSWTGGRNYGYTF | TRBJ1-2 | TRBV6-4
CASSQTGIPEAFF | TRBJ1-1 | TRBV7-2
CASNRLAGAPQYF | TRBJ2-3 | TRBV6-2/TRBV6-3
CASIRTGGSGPLHF | TRBJ1-6 | TRBV19
CASSTTGGRETQYF | TRBJ2-5 | TRBV19
CASSIPGVSYGYTF | TRBJ1-2 | TRBV19
CASSYYNEQFF | TRBJ2-1 | TRBV12-3/TRBV12-4
CASSLALGRETQYF | TRBJ2-5 | TRBV5-1
CASSPRQVGYGYTF | TRBJ1-2 | TRBV7-6
CSARGLVGGLGYTF | TRBJ1-2 | TRBV20-1
CASSVPGGAGETQYF | TRBJ2-5 | TRBV19
CSAGHGGNEKLFF | TRBJ1-4 | TRBV20-1
CAWVRTENYGYTF | TRBJ1-2 | TRBV30
CATSKGSEAFF | TRBJ1-1 | TRBV24-1
CASSGRGGGLGYGYTF | TRBJ1-2 | TRBV12-3/TRBV12-4
CASSLHGQVAYEQYF | TRBJ2-7 | TRBV11-2
CASTIGSGSYGYTF | TRBJ1-2 | TRBV28
CATSRDRWGLAAYNEQFF | TRBJ2-1 | TRBV15
CASSREGGRGYTF | TRBJ1-2 | TRBV6-1
CASMAGTGDYGYTF | TRBJ1-2 | TRBV2
CASIGGGAATGELFF | TRBJ2-2 | TRBV6-1
CASRENVGTEAFF | TRBJ1-1 | TRBV6-1
CASRYLGTDTQYF | TRBJ2-3 | TRBV6-1
CASSLSRTSGAPYEQYF | TRBJ2-7 | TRBV3-1
CASSQAGRNTDTQYF | TRBJ2-3 | TRBV3-1
CASSLESETQYF | TRBJ2-5 | TRBV7-8
CASSPGQGSYEQYF | TRBJ2-7 | TRBV5-4